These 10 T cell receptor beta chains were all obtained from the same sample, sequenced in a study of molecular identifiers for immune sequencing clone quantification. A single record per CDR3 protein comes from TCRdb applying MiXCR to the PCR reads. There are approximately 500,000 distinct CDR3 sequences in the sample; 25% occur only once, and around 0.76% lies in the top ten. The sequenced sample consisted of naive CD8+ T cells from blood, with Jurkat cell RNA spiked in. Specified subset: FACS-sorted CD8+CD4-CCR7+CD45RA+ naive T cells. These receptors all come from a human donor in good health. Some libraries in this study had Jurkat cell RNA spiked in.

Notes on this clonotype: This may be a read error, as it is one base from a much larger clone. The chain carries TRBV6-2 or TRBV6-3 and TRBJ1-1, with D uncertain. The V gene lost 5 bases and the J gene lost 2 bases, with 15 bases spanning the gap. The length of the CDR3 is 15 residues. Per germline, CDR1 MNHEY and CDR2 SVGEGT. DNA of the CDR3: TGTGCCAGCAGTCTTAGGACTGGCGGCAACACTGAAGCTTTCTTT. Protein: CASSLRTGGNTEAFF.

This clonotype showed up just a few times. In DNA, the CDR3 is TGTGCCAGCAGCGTAGCGGGGGCAACTAATGAAAAACTGTTTTTT. Translated, it gives CASSVAGATNEKLFF. The rearrangement joins TRBV9 to TRBJ1-4; D might be TRBD1 (5 bases). With 0 bases removed from V and 0 bases from J, the gap between germline ends came to 6 bases. Germline CDR1 and CDR2: SGDLS and YYNGEE. The CDR3 totals 15 residues.

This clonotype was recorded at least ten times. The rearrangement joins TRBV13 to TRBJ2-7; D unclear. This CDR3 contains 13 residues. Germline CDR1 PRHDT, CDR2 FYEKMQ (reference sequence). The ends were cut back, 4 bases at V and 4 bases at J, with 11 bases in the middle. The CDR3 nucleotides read TGTGCCAGCAGCTCCTCCGACGAGTACGAGCAGTACTTC. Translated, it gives CASSSSDEYEQYF.

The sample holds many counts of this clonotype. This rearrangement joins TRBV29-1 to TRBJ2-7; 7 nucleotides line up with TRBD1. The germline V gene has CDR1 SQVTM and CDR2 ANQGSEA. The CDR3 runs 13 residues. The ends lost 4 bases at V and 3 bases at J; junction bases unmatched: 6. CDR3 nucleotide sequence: TGCAGCGTTGGACCGGGACAGTTCTACGAGCAGTACTTC. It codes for CSVGPGQFYEQYF.

The CDR3 DNA reads as TGCGCCAGCAGCCAAGATATCGGGGTTGCCACCGGGGAGCTGTTTTTT. Translation gives CASSQDIGVATGELFF. This chain joins TRBV4-3 and TRBJ2-2; tentative D call: TRBD2 (5 bases). Per the germline V gene, CDR1 is LGHNA and CDR2 is YSLEER. The length of the CDR3 is 16 residues. V lost 0 bases and J 4 bases, leaving 12 bases between the germline ends.

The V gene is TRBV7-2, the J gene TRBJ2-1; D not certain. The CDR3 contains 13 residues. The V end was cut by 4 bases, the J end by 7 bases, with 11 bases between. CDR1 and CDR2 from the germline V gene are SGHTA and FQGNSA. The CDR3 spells CASSSSVGNEQFF. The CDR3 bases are TGTGCCAGCAGCTCCTCGGTGGGGAATGAGCAGTTCTTC.

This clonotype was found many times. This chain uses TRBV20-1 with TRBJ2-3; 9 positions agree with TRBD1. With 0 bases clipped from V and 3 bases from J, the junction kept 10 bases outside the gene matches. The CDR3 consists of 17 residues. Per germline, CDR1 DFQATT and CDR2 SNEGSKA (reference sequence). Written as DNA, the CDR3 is TGCAGTGCTAGAGATCTACAGGGGGCACTAGCGACAGATACGCAGTATTTT. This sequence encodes CSARDLQGALATDTQYF.

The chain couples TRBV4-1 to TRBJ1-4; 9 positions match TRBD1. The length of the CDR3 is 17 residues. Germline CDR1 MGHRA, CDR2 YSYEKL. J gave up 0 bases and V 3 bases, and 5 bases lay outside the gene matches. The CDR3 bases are TGCGCCAGCAGCCACGACGGGACAGGGCCAACTAATGAAAAACTGTTTTTT. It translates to CASSHDGTGPTNEKLFF.

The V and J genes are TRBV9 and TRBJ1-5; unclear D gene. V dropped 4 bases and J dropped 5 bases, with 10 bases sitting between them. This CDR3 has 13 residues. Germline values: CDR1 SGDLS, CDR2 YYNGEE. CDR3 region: CASSSRRDQPQHF. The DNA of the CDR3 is TGTGCCAGCAGCAGCCGACGGGATCAGCCCCAGCATTTT.

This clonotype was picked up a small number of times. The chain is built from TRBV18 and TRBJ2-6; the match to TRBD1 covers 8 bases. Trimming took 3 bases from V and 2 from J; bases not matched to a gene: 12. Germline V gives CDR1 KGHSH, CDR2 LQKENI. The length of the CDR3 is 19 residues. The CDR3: CASSPPTGEIYPGANVLTF. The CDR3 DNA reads TGTGCCAGCTCACCTCCGACAGGGGAAATTTACCCTGGGGCCAACGTCCTGACTTTC.